This record looks at one T cell receptor beta chain sequence and its context. Antigen: not known. This CDR3 has 15 residues. Germline CDR1 reads SEHNR; CDR2 reads FQNEAQ (reference sequence). Trimming cost V 7 bases and J 3 bases; bases outside gene matches: 10. The data were taken from a study of cytomegalovirus exposure and HLA in healthy donors. As for the study in general: In an earlier analysis, around 120 million unique TCR beta sequences were found from some 200 million T cells. Whole-study findings and limits: The study designated fewer than 200 TCR beta chains cytomegalovirus-associated. Donors belonging to an Asian-associated ancestry cluster reportedly showed fewer N-insertions in productive TCRs than the 666-donor mean, according to what a later analysis found. CMV antigen specificity was confirmed in vitro for a few CMV-associated chains.

The PCR was carried out with 60 Vbeta primers and 13 Jbeta primers. Libraries were prepared by immunoSEQ multiplex PCR; TCRdb keeps only in-frame clonotypes and omits some of them. The sample yields over 250,000 clones, about 66% seen once. The chain is built from TRBV7-9 and TRBJ2-7, with TRBD1 matching 9 bases. The sequenced sample was PBMCs. The receptor comes from a female donor in good health and CMV-seronegative. The CDR3, as DNA: TGTGCCAGCAACTCCCCGGGACAGGGTTTCTACGAGCAGTACTTC. Translated, it gives CASNSPGQGFYEQYF.